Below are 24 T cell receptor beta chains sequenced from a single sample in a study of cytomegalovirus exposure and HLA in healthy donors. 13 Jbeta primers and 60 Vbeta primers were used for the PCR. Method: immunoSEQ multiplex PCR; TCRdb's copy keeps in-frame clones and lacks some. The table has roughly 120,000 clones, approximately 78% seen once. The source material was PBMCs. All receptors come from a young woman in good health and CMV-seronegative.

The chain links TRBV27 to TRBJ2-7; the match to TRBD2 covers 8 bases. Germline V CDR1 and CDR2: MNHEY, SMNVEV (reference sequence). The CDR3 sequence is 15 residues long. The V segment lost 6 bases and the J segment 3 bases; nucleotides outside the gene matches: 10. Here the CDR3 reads CASSIQGSGIYEQYF. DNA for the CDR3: TGTGCCAGCAGCATCCAAGGTAGCGGGATCTACGAGCAGTACTTC.

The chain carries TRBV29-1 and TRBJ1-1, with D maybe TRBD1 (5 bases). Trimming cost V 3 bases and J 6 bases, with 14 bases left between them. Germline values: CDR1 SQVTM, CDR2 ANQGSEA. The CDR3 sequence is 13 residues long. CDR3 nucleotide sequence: TGCAGCGTTGATCGGGGGGTTATGGCTGAAGCTTTCTTT. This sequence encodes CSVDRGVMAEAFF.

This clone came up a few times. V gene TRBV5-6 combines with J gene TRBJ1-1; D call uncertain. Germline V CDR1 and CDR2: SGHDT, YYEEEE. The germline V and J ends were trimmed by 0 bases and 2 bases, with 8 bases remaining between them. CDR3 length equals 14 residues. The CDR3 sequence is CASSLDISNTEAFF. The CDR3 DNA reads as TGTGCCAGCAGCTTGGACATAAGTAACACTGAAGCTTTCTTT.

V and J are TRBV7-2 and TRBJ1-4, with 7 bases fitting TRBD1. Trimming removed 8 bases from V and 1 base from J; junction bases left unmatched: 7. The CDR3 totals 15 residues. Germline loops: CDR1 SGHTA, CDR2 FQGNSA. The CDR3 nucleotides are TGTGCCAGCTCGAAACACAGGGGAACTAATGAAAAACTGTTTTTT. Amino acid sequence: CASSKHRGTNEKLFF.

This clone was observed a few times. The CDR3 reads CASSQDVGQASGANVLTF. For the CDR3, the DNA is TGTGCCAGCAGCCAAGATGTAGGACAGGCCTCTGGGGCCAACGTCCTGACTTTC. V is TRBV4-2 and J is TRBJ2-6, with 7 bases fitting TRBD1. The CDR3 sequence is 18 residues long. Looked up from germline, CDR1 is LGHNA and CDR2 is YNFKEQ. V gave up 0 bases and J gave up 0 bases; unmatched junction bases: 5.

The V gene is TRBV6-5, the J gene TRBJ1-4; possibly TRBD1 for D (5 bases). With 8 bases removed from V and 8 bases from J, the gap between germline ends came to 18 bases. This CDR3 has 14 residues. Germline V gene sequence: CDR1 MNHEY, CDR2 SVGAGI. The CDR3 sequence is CASFPLGGREKLFF. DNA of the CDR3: TGTGCCAGCTTCCCACTCGGGGGACGGGAAAAACTGTTTTTT.

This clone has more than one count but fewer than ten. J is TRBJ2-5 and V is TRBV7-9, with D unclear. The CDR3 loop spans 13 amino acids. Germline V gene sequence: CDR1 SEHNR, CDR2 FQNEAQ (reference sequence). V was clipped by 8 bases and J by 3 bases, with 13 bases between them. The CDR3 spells CASGPGSEETQYF. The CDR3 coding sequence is TGTGCCAGCGGGCCAGGATCGGAAGAGACCCAGTACTTC.

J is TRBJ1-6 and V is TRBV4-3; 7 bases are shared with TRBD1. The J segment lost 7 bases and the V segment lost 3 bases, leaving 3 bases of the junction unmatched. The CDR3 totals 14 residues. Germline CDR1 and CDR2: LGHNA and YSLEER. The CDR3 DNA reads TGCGCCAGCAGCCAGGGGACAGAGAATTCACCCCTCCACTTT. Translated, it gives CASSQGTENSPLHF.

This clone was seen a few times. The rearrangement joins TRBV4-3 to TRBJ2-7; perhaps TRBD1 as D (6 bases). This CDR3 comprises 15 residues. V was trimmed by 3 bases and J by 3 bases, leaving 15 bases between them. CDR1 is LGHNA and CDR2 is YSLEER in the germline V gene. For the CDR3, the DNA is TGCGCCAGCAGCCAGTCCGCACAGGGAAACTACGAGCAGTACTTC. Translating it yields CASSQSAQGNYEQYF.

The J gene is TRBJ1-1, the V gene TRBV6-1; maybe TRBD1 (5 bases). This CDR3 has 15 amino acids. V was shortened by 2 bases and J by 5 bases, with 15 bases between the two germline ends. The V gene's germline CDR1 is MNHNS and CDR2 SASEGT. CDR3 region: CASSETGGLRTEAFF. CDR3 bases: TGTGCCAGCAGTGAAACAGGAGGGCTCCGGACTGAAGCTTTCTTT.

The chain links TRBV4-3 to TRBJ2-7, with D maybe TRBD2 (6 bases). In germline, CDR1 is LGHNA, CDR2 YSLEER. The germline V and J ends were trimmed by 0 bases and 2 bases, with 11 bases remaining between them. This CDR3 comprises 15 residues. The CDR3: CASSQEEGWAYEQYF. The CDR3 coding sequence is TGCGCCAGCAGCCAAGAGGAGGGATGGGCCTACGAGCAGTACTTC.

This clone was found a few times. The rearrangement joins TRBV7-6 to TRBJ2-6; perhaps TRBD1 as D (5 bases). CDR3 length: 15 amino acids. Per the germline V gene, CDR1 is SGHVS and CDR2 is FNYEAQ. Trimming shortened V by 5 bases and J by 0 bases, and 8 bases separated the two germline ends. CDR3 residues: CASSPDISGANVLTF. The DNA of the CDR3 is TGTGCCAGCAGCCCGGACATCTCTGGGGCCAACGTCCTGACTTTC.

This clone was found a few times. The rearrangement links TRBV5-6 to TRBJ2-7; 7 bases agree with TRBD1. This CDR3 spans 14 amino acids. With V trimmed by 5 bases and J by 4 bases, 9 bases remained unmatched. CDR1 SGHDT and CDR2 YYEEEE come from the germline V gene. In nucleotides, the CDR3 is TGTGCCAGCAGTTCCGGGACAGATGTTTACGAGCAGTACTTC. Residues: CASSSGTDVYEQYF.

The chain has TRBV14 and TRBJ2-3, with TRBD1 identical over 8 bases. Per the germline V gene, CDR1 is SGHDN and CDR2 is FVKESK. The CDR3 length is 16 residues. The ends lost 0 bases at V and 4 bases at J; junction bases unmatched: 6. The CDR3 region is CASSQDVGTGSDTQYF. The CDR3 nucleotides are TGTGCCAGCAGCCAAGATGTTGGGACAGGTTCAGATACGCAGTATTTT.

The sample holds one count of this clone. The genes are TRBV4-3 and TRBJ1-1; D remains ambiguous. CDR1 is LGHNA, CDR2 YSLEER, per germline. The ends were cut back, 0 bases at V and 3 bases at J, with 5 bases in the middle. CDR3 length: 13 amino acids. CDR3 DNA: TGCGCCAGCAGCCAAGACGGGGACACTGAAGCTTTCTTT. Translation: CASSQDGDTEAFF.

The CDR3 loop reads CASSYQNNQPQHF. DNA of the CDR3: TGTGCCAGCAGTTACCAAAACAATCAGCCCCAGCATTTT. The chain couples TRBV6-5 to TRBJ1-5, with no clear D. V lost 2 bases to trimming and J lost 3 bases, with 5 bases between them. The CDR3 totals 13 residues. Germline CDR1 reads MNHEY; CDR2 reads SVGAGI.

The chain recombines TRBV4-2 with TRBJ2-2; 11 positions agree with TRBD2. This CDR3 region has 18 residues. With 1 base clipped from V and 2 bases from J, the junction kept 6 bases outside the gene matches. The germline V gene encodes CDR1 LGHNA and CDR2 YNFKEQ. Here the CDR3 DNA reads TGTGCCAGCAGCCAAGCTCTAGCGGGAGGACGAAACACCGGGGAGCTGTTTTTT. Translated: CASSQALAGGRNTGELFF.

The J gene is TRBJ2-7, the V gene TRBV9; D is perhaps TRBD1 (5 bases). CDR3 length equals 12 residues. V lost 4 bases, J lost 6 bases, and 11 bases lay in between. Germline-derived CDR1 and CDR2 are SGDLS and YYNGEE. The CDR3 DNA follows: TGTGCCAGCAGCCCAGGGAACGGCGAGCAGTACTTC. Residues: CASSPGNGEQYF.

CDR3 protein: CASSQAGGNQPQHF. CDR3 coding DNA: TGCGCCAGCAGCCAGGCAGGGGGGAATCAGCCCCAGCATTTT. The chain links TRBV5-1 to TRBJ1-5, with TRBD1 identical over 7 bases. V shed 4 bases and J 4 bases; nucleotides not matched to a gene: 5. The CDR3 length is 14 residues. Germline loops: CDR1 SGHRS, CDR2 YFSETQ.

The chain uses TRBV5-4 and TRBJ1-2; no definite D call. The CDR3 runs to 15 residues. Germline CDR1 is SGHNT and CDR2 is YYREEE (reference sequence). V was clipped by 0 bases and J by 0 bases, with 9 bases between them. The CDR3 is CASSLAGVANYGYTF. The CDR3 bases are TGTGCCAGCAGCTTGGCCGGGGTAGCTAACTATGGCTACACCTTC.

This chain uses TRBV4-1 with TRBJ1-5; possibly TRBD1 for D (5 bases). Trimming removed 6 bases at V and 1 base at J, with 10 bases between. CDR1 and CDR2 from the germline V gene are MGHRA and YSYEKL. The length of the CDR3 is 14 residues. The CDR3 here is CASSTGVSNQPQHF. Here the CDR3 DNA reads TGCGCCAGCAGTACGGGGGTGAGCAATCAGCCCCAGCATTTT.

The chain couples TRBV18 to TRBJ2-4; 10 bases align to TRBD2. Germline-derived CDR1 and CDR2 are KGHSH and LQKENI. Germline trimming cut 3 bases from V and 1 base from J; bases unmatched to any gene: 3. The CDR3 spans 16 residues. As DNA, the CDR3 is TGTGCCAGCTCACCGAGCGGGAGGGCCGCCAAAAACATTCAGTACTTC. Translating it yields CASSPSGRAAKNIQYF.

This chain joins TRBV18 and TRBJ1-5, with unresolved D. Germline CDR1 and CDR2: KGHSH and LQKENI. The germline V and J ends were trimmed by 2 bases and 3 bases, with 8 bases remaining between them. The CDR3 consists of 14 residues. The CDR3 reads CASSPVLSNQPQHF. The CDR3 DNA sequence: TGTGCCAGCTCACCAGTACTCTCCAATCAGCCCCAGCATTTT. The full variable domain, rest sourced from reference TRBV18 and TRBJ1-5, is NAGVMQNPRHLVRRRGQEARLRCSPMKGHSHVYWYRQLPEEGLKFMVYLQKENIIDESGMPKERFSAEFPKEGPSILRIQQVVRGDSAAYFCASSPVLSNQPQHFGDGTRLSIL.

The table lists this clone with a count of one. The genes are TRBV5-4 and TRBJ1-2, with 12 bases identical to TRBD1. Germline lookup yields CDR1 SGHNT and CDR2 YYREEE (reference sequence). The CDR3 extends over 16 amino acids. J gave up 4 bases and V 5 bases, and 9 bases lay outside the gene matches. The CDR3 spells CASRATGTGGLYGYTF. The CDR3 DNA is TGTGCCAGCAGGGCAACCGGGACAGGGGGCCTCTATGGCTACACCTTC. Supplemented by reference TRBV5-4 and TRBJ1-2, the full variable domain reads ETGVTQSPTHLIKTRGQQVTLRCSSQSGHNTVSWYQQALGQGPQFIFQYYREEENGRGNFPPRFSGLQFPNYSSELNVNALELDDSALYLCASRATGTGGLYGYTFGSGTRLTVV.